The sequence of this T cell receptor beta chain was determined in a study of a mutant IDH1 vaccine in newly diagnosed glioma. On the study more broadly: The first vaccination came 4-6 weeks after radiotherapy alone, or with temozolomide cycles. Treated patients had a mean age of about 40 years and a roughly 62% male, about 40% female split. Study conclusions and caveats: Whatever changes occurred in top peripheral T cell clonotypes seemed unrelated to pseudoprogression.

Concerning this clone itself: Antigen specificity is unknown.

Time point defined: week 11, during vaccination. Vaccination comprised doses that each held 300 ug of mutant IDH1 20-mer peptide, plus topical imiquimod. Tumors from donors were new WHO grade 3 or 4 IDH1-mutant astrocytomas with ATRX loss. Generated by immunoSEQ multiplex PCR, the TCRdb table keeps only in-frame clones and is missing some. The sample has around 31,000 clones; about 78% are singletons. V shed 0 bases, J shed 3 bases, and the junction held 4 bases outside the gene matches. Germline V gives CDR1 LGHNA, CDR2 YSLEER. The CDR3 contains 19 residues. The specimen comprised PBMCs, sampled from a glioma patient whose treatment included an IDH1 peptide vaccine. The chain has TRBV4-3 and TRBJ2-6; 14 nucleotides match TRBD2. The clonotype was recovered from a man aged 30 to 45 with glioma. CDR3 nucleotide sequence: TGCGCCAGCAGCCAAGATCGACTAGCGGGGGGGGTTGGGGCCAACGTCCTGACTTTC. It is translated as CASSQDRLAGGVGANVLTF.